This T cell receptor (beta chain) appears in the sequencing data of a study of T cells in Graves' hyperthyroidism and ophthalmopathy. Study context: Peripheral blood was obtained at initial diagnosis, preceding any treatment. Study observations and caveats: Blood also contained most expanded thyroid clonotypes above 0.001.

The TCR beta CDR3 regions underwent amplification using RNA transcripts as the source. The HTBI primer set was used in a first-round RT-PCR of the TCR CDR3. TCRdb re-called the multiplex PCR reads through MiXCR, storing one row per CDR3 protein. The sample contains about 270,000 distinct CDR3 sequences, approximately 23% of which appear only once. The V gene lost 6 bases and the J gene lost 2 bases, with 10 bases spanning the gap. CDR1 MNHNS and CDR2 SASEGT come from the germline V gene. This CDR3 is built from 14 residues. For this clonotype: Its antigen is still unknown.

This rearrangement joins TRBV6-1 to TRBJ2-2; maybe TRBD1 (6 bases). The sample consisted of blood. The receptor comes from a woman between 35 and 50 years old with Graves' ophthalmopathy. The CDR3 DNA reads TGTGCCAGCAGGACAGGCCGTAACACCGGGGAGCTGTTTTTT. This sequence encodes CASRTGRNTGELFF.